Sequencing of this T cell receptor beta chain was carried out in a study of blood T cell repertoires in COVID-19. Study context: COVID-19 samples, acute and convalescent, were from the United States, Italy and Spain. Sample material is recorded as cDNA or gDNA derived from T cells, B-cell-depleted T cells, or PBMCs.

A Seattle source enrolled patients during active infection and followed them longitudinally. Original handling: It was from reference gene primer amplification that nucleated cell counts were estimated. Sequenced by immunoSEQ multiplex PCR; TCRdb stores in-frame clones only, minus some. The V and J calls and clone size are taken from that table; D and trimming were inferred from the DNA. The table has under 550,000 clones, roughly 89% seen once. The germline V gene has CDR1 MNHEY and CDR2 SMNVEV (reference sequence). The CDR3 is made up of 13 amino acids. The V gene lost 6 bases and the J gene lost 10 bases, with 16 bases spanning the gap.

The sequenced sample was peripheral blood. V and J are TRBV27 and TRBJ2-1; TRBD1 might be the D (6 bases). This sequence originates from a man aged 18 to 29 with COVID-19, enrolled during active disease. The CDR3 region is CASSTTQDREQFF. In nucleotides, the CDR3 is TGTGCCAGCAGCACAACTCAAGACAGGGAGCAGTTCTTC.